The present entry profiles one T cell receptor (beta chain) with its context. The data originate from a study of blood T cell repertoires in COVID-19. Study in general: Donors in the United States, Italy and Spain gave samples during acute or convalescent COVID-19.

The participants were between about 18 and 89 years old and came from some 23 US areas. Researchers sorted participants into cohorts using their self-reported clinical history. Generated by immunoSEQ multiplex PCR, the TCRdb table keeps only in-frame clones and is missing some. The data contain fewer than 350,000 clones, 85% of them singletons. This TCR was sampled from a woman aged 45-65 years who had recovered from COVID-19. The sequenced material came from PBMCs or T cells enriched from blood (not recorded which).

This chain's CDR3 is CASSQDNRVYSSPLHF. CDR3 sequence (DNA): TGTGCCAGCAGCCAAGATAACAGGGTTTATTCTTCACCCCTCCACTTT. The J gene is TRBJ1-6, the V gene TRBV14; TRBD1 might be the D (6 bases). V gave up 0 bases and J gave up 9 bases, with 15 bases separating them. The CDR3 covers 16 residues. The germline gives CDR1 SGHDN, CDR2 FVKESK.